This entry lists 18 T cell receptor beta chains sequenced from one sample in a study of T cell changes during pregnancy in multiple sclerosis. Assay: immunoSEQ multiplex PCR; the TCRdb copy retains only in-frame clones and omits some. The data hold approximately 22,000 clones, with 85% to 90% observed a single time. The source was CD4+ T cells from peripheral blood mononuclear cells, collected in the first trimester of pregnancy. These TCRs come from a female donor in good health, enrolled as a control in a pregnancy study.

The sample holds one count of this clone. The chain carries TRBV6-1 and TRBJ2-2; 8 positions agree with TRBD1. The CDR3 length is 16 residues. The V segment lost 3 bases and the J segment 5 bases; nucleotides outside the gene matches: 8. Germline V gene lookup returns CDR1 MNHNS and CDR2 SASEGT. The CDR3 coding sequence is TGTGCCAGCAGTGATGGGCAGGGGGCTATGACCGGGGAGCTGTTTTTT. This gives the protein CASSDGQGAMTGELFF.

This chain links TRBV10-3 with TRBJ2-5; 8 bases fit TRBD2. CDR3 length: 15 amino acids. Unmatched junction bases numbered 8, after V lost 3 bases and J lost 5 bases. CDR1 and CDR2 from the germline V gene are ENHRY and SYGVKD. CDR3 coding DNA: TGTGCCATCAGTGACTCCCGGGGGGGTGGCGAGACCCAGTACTTC. The encoded protein is CAISDSRGGGETQYF.

The V and J genes are TRBV7-6 and TRBJ1-5; 7 bases are a match to TRBD1. The CDR3 is 13 amino acids. Unmatched junction bases numbered 3, after V lost 4 bases and J lost 6 bases. Looked up from germline, CDR1 is SGHVS and CDR2 is FNYEAQ. CDR3 coding DNA: TGTGCCAGCAGCTCCTGGACAGGTCAGCCCCAGCATTTT. It encodes CASSSWTGQPQHF.

The chain joins TRBV6-4 to TRBJ1-1; a weak D match, TRBD1 (5 bases). V was trimmed by 4 bases and J by 6 bases, leaving 12 bases between them. CDR1 and CDR2 from the germline V gene are MRHNA and SNTAGT. This CDR3 has 13 residues. The CDR3 DNA follows: TGTGCCAGCAGTGTAAAGCCAGGGTCTGAAGCTTTCTTT. Translation: CASSVKPGSEAFF.

This clone was observed once. The chain uses TRBV5-1 and TRBJ2-5; 13 bases match TRBD2. CDR1 is SGHRS and CDR2 is YFSETQ in the germline V gene. There are 15 residues in the CDR3. V lost 4 bases, J lost 5 bases, and 5 bases stayed unmatched. CDR3 sequence: CASSQLGLAGETQYF. CDR3 sequence (DNA): TGCGCCAGCAGCCAACTGGGACTAGCGGGGGAGACCCAGTACTTC.

The gene calls are TRBV18 and TRBJ1-1; D is unresolved. Germline assignment: CDR1 KGHSH and CDR2 LQKENI. The CDR3 is made up of 15 amino acids. V lost 0 bases and J lost 3, with 11 bases in between. CDR3 sequence: CASSPPGRPDTEAFF. CDR3 DNA sequence: TGTGCCAGCTCACCACCGGGCAGGCCTGACACTGAAGCTTTCTTT.

The rearrangement links TRBV29-1 to TRBJ1-2; D gene uncertain. Germline-derived CDR1 and CDR2 are SQVTM and ANQGSEA. The CDR3 loop spans 15 amino acids. Trimming left V 3 bases short and J 3 bases short, with 17 bases between. CDR3 sequence reads: CSVDPIDTPHYGYTF. CDR3 nucleotides: TGCAGCGTTGATCCCATAGACACACCGCACTATGGCTACACCTTC.

This chain uses TRBV25-1 with TRBJ1-5, with 7 bases fitting TRBD1. The CDR3 is made up of 13 amino acids. Germline-derived CDR1 and CDR2 are MGHDK and SYGVNS. The trim removed 2 bases at V and 10 bases at J, leaving 5 bases unmatched. This CDR3 is CASSERQGSPQHF. The CDR3 DNA reads as TGTGCCAGCAGTGAAAGACAGGGTAGTCCCCAGCATTTT.

The genes are TRBV28 and TRBJ2-7, with D uncertain. The CDR3 length is 15 residues. V was shortened by 5 bases and J by 2 bases, with 16 bases between the two germline ends. CDR1 and CDR2 (germline): MDHEN, SYDVKM. The CDR3 spells CASSPGSAPTYEQYF. The CDR3 bases are TGTGCCAGCAGTCCCGGTTCTGCACCCACCTACGAGCAGTACTTC.

The CDR3 here is CASWRASSGNTIYF. In nucleotides, the CDR3 is TGTGCCAGTTGGAGGGCCAGCTCTGGAAACACCATATATTTT. The J gene is TRBJ1-3, the V gene TRBV19; D uncertain. The germline CDR1 and CDR2 sequences are LNHDA and SQIVND (reference sequence). The length of the CDR3 is 14 residues. The V end was cut by 8 bases, the J end by 0 bases, with 11 bases between.

V usage is TRBV4-1 and J usage is TRBJ2-7; D unresolved. Germline CDR1 MGHRA, CDR2 YSYEKL. This CDR3 contains 14 residues. Trimming pared 2 bases from V and 5 bases from J, leaving 13 bases between. Written as DNA, the CDR3 is TGCGCCAGCAGCCAATTGGAGACTCGAGACGAGCAGTACTTC. Translated, it gives CASSQLETRDEQYF.

The chain combines TRBV11-2 with TRBJ2-3; 16 nucleotides agree with TRBD2. Germline CDR1 reads SGHAT; CDR2 reads FQNNGV. With 4 bases clipped from V and 5 bases from J, the junction kept 6 bases outside the gene matches. This CDR3 is built from 17 residues. CDR3 nucleotide sequence: TGTGCCAGCAGCTCCCAGGGACTAGCGGGGGGGCAAGATACGCAGTATTTT. Its protein product is CASSSQGLAGGQDTQYF.

V gene TRBV2 combines with J gene TRBJ2-1; TRBD2 matches at 8 bases. The J segment lost 10 bases and the V segment lost 7 bases, leaving 12 bases of the junction unmatched. This CDR3 is 14 amino acids long. Germline V gives CDR1 SNHLY, CDR2 FYNNEI. CDR3: CASIRVAGSGEQFF. In nucleotides, the CDR3 is TGTGCCAGCATCAGGGTAGCGGGGTCAGGAGAGCAGTTCTTC.

The chain combines TRBV5-6 with TRBJ2-7, with no clear D. V gave up 0 bases and J gave up 3 bases, with 13 bases separating them. The CDR3 is 15 residues long. In germline, CDR1 is SGHDT, CDR2 YYEEEE. CDR3: CASSLGFRQVYEQYF. CDR3 sequence (DNA): TGTGCCAGCAGCTTGGGGTTTCGGCAGGTCTACGAGCAGTACTTC. The whole variable domain, remainder taken from reference TRBV5-6 and TRBJ2-7, is DAGVTQSPTHLIKTRGQQVTLRCSPKSGHDTVSWYQQALGQGPQFIFQYYEEEERQRGNFPDRFSGHQFPNYSSELNVNALLLGDSALYLCASSLGFRQVYEQYFGPGTRLTVT.

This clone has just a few counts. The rearrangement joins TRBV18 to TRBJ1-2; D unclear. There are 11 residues in the CDR3. Germline CDR1 KGHSH, CDR2 LQKENI. The V end lost 10 bases, the J end lost 3 bases, and 9 bases lay between the germline ends. The CDR3 DNA reads TGTGCCACCACCCGGGACTATGGCTACACCTTC. It codes for CATTRDYGYTF.

The chain couples TRBV27 to TRBJ2-5; D gene ambiguous. The V end lost 6 bases, the J end lost 7 bases, and 9 bases lay between the germline ends. The length of the CDR3 is 11 residues. The germline V gene encodes CDR1 MNHEY and CDR2 SMNVEV (reference sequence). CDR3 DNA: TGTGCCAGCAGATTAAGAGGGACCCAGTACTTC. It is translated as CASRLRGTQYF.

This chain links TRBV21-1 with TRBJ1-5. TRBV21-1 is annotated as a pseudogene. The length of the CDR3 is 11 residues. The CDR3 DNA follows: TGTGCCAGCAGCAAAGGAGGGACCCAGCATTTT. The encoded protein is CASSKGGTQHF.

V and J are TRBV6-6 and TRBJ1-4; tentative D call: TRBD1 (6 bases). Germline V gives CDR1 MNHNY, CDR2 SVGAGI (reference sequence). V lost 2 bases to trimming and J lost 4 bases, with 8 bases between them. CDR3 length equals 14 residues. The CDR3 bases are TGTGCCAGCAGTTACGGACAGCTTAATGAAAAACTGTTTTTT. It codes for CASSYGQLNEKLFF.